Sequencing of this T cell receptor (beta chain) was carried out in a study of OX40 agonist ivuxolimab in advanced cancers. The method was immunoSEQ multiplex PCR; TCRdb's version includes in-frame clones alone and lacks a portion of them. Here the sample spans 65,000 to 80,000 clones, 84% being singletons. This sequence originates from an adult with an advanced solid tumor such as melanoma, head and neck, liver or kidney cancer. This specimen consisted of CD4+ or CD8+ T cells sorted from blood, obtained in a trial of the OX40 agonist ivuxolimab.

CDR3 protein: CASSSGQRRAFF. The CDR3 region has the DNA TGTGCCAGCAGCTCTGGACAGCGAAGAGCTTTCTTT. The chain has TRBV5-4 and TRBJ1-1, with D tentatively TRBD1 (6 bases). Trimming shortened V by 3 bases and J by 10 bases, and 13 bases separated the two germline ends. The CDR3 has 12 amino acids. Looked up from germline, CDR1 is SGHNT and CDR2 is YYREEE (reference sequence).